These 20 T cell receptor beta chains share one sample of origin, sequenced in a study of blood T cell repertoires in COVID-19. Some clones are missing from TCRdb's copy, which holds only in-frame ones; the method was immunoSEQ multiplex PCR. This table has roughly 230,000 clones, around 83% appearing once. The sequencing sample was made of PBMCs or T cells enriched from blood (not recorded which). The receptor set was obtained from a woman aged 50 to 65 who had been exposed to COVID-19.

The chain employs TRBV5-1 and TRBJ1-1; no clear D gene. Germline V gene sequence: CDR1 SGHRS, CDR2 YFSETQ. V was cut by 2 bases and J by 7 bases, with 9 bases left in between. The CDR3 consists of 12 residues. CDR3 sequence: CASSFDSNEAFF. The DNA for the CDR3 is TGCGCCAGCAGCTTTGATAGTAATGAAGCTTTCTTT.

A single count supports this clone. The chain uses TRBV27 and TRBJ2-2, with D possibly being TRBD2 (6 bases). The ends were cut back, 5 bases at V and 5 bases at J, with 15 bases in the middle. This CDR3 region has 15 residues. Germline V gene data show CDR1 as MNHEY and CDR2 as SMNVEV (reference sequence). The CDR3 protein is CASSALGDLTGELFF. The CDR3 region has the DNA TGTGCCAGCAGTGCTCTAGGGGACTTGACCGGGGAGCTGTTTTTT.

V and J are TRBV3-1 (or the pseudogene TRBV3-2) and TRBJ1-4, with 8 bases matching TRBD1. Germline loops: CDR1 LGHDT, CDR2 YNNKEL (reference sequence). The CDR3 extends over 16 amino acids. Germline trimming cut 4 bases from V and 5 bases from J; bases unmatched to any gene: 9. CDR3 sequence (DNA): TGTGCCAGCAGCCGTACAGGAGGACAGGGAAATGAAAAACTGTTTTTT. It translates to CASSRTGGQGNEKLFF.

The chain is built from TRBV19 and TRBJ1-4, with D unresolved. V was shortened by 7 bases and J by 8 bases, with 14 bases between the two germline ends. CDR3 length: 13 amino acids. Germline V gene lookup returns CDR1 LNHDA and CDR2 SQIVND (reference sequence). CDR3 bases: TGTGCCAGTACCAGGATACCAAGGGAAAAACTGTTTTTT. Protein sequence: CASTRIPREKLFF.

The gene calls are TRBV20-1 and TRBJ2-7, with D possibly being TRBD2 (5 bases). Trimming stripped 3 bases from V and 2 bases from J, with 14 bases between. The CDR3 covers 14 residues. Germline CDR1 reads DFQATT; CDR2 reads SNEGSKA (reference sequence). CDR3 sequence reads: CSASGRTGTYEQYF. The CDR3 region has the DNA TGCAGTGCTAGTGGGCGGACTGGGACCTACGAGCAGTACTTC.

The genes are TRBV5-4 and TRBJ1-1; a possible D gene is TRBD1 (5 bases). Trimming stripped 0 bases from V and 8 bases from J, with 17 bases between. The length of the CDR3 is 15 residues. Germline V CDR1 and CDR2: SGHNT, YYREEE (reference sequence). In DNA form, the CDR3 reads TGTGCCAGCAGCTTGGCCGGGGGGACCGCCGCCGAAGCTTTCTTT. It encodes CASSLAGGTAAEAFF.

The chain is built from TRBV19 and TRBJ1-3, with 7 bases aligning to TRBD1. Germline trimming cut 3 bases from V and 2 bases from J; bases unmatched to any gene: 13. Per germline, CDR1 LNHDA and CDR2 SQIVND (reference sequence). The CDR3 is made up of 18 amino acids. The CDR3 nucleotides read TGTGCCAGTAGTATGGGGGCCCACAGGGGTAGGACTGGAAACACCATATATTTT. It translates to CASSMGAHRGRTGNTIYF. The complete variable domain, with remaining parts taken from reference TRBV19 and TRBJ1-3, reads DGGITQSPKYLFRKEGQNVTLSCEQNLNHDAMYWYRQDPGQGLRLIYYSQIVNDFQKGDIAEGYSVSREKKESFPLTVTSAQKNPTAFYLCASSMGAHRGRTGNTIYFGEGSWLTVV.

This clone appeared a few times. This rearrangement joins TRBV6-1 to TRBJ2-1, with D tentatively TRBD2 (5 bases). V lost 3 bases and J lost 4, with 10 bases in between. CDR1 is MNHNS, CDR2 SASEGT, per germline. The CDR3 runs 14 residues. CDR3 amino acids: CASSDLGEYNEQFF. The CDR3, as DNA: TGTGCCAGCAGTGACCTCGGGGAGTACAATGAGCAGTTCTTC.

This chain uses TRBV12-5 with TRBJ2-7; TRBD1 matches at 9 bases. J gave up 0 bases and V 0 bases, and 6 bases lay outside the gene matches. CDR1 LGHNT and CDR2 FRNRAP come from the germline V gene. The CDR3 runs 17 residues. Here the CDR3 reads CASGLVTGTGSSYEQYF. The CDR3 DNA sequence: TGTGCTAGTGGTTTGGTGACCGGGACAGGGAGCTCCTACGAGCAGTACTTC.

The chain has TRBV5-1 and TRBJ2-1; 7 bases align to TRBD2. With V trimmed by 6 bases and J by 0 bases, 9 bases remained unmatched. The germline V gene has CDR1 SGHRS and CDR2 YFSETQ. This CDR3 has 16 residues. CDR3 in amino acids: CASNGERGVSYNEQFF. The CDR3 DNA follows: TGCGCCAGCAATGGCGAGCGGGGTGTCTCCTACAATGAGCAGTTCTTC.

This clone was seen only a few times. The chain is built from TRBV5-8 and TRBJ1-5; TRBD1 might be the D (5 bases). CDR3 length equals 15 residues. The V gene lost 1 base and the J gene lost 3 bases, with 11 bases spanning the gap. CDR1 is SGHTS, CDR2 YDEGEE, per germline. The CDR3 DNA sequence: TGTGCCAGCAGCTTGTTAGGGGACTTCAATCAGCCCCAGCATTTT. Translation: CASSLLGDFNQPQHF.

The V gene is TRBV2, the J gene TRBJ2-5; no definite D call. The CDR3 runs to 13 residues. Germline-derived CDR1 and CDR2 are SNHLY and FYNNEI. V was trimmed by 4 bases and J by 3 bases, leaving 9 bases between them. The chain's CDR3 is CASSVTTKETQYF. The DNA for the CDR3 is TGTGCCAGCAGTGTCACTACTAAAGAGACCCAGTACTTC. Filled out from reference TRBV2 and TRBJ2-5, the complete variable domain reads EPEVTQTPSHQVTQMGQEVILRCVPISNHLYFYWYRQILGQKVEFLVSFYNNEISEKSEIFDDQFSVERPDGSNFTLKIRSTKLEDSAMYFCASSVTTKETQYFGPGTRLLVL.

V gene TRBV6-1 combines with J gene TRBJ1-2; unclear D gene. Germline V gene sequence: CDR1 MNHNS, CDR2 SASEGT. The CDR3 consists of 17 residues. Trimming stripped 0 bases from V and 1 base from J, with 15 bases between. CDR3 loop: CASSEAAGFGDNYGYTF. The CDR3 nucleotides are TGTGCCAGCAGTGAAGCGGCAGGTTTCGGGGATAACTATGGCTACACCTTC.

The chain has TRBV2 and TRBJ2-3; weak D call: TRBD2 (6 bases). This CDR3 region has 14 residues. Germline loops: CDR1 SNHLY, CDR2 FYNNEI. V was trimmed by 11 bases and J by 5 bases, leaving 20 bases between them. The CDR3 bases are TGTGCCTGCGAGGACTATTCGGGCGGAGATACGCAGTATTTT. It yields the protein CACEDYSGGDTQYF.

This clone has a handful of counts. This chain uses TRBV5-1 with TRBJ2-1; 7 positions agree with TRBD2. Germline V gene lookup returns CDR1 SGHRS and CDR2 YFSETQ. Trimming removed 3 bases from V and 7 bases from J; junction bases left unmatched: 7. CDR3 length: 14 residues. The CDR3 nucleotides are TGCGCCAGCAGCTGGGGTAGCGGGTTGAATGAGCAGTTCTTC. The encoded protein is CASSWGSGLNEQFF.

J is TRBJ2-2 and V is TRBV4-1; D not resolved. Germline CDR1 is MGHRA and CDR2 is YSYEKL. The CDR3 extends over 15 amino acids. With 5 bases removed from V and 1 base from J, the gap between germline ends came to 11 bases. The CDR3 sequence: CASSKYSGNTGELFF. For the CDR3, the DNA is TGCGCCAGCAGCAAATATTCAGGGAACACCGGGGAGCTGTTTTTT.

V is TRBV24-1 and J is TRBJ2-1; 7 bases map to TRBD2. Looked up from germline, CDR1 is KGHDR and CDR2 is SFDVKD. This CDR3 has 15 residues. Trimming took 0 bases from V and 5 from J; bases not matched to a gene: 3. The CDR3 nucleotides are TGTGCCACCAGTGATTTGGGGGGGGGTGACAATGAGCAGTTCTTC. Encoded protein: CATSDLGGGDNEQFF.

The CDR3 region is CASRQGSYEQYF. CDR3 nucleotides: TGTGCCAGCAGGCAGGGTTCCTACGAGCAGTACTTC. This chain connects TRBV28 to TRBJ2-7, with D possibly matching TRBD1 (5 bases). This CDR3 spans 12 amino acids. Germline V gene data show CDR1 as MDHEN and CDR2 as SYDVKM. Between the trimmed V and J ends, which lost 6 bases and 1 base, there was a span of 7 bases.

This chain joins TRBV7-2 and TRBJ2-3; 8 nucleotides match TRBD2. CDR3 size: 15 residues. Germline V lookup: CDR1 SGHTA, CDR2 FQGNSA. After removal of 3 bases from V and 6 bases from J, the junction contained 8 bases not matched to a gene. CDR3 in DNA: TGTGCCAGCAGCTTTAGCGGGGCTCTTCCGGATACGCAGTATTTT. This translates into CASSFSGALPDTQYF.

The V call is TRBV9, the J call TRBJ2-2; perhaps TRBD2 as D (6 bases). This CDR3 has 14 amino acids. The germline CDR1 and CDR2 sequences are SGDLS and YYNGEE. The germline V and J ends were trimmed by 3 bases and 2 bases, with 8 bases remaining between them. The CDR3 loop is CASSAGVNTGELFF. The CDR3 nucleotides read TGTGCCAGCAGCGCGGGGGTAAACACCGGGGAGCTGTTTTTT. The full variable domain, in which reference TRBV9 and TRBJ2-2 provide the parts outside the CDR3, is DSGVTQTPKHLITATGQRVTLRCSPRSGDLSVYWYQQSLDQGLQFLIQYYNGEERAKGNILERFSAQQFPDLHSELNLSSLELGDSALYFCASSAGVNTGELFFGEGSRLTVL.